This note documents a single T cell receptor beta chain sequence. Antigen: not known. Libraries for TCRalpha and TCRbeta carried sample barcodes and unique molecular identifiers via 5'RACE. MiXCR, run by TCRdb on the 5' RACE reads, gives a single entry per CDR3 protein. The profile shows hundreds of thousands of distinct CDR3 sequences, about 18% of them singletons. The source of the sample is a study of T-cell memory formation after mild COVID-19. About the study: TCR clusters were largely donor specific. Study conclusions and caveats: Mainly in CM and EM were contracting CD4+ clones; CD8+ were in EMRA.

The ends were cut back, 1 base at V and 0 bases at J, with 12 bases in the middle. Germline V gene lookup returns CDR1 SGHVS and CDR2 FQNEAQ. CDR3 length equals 16 residues. The chain recombines TRBV7-8 with TRBJ1-2; D unclear. The specimen was PBMCs or a T cell subset sorted from them (not recorded which). This receptor was obtained from an adult woman who had mild COVID-19 (a few samples of this study predate the infection). Cell type and time point are not known. CDR3 protein: CASSLEPAGANYGYTF. Here the CDR3 DNA reads TGTGCCAGCAGCTTAGAACCCGCCGGAGCTAACTATGGCTACACCTTC.